The 26 T cell receptor beta chains below come from one sample, sequenced in a study of OX40 agonist ivuxolimab in advanced cancers. Libraries were built with the immunoSEQ multiplex PCR assay. Sourced from immuneACCESS, this table was stored by TCRdb with only in-frame sequences that have V and J called. A share of the clones is absent; for the studies checked, an unresolved V gene accounts for under half, and the remainder has no known explanation. In this sample the table shows about 12,000 clones, 80% to 90% of which occur a single time. Of the sample, over 12% falls within the top ten clones. Source: CD4+ or CD8+ T cells sorted from blood, taken in a trial of the OX40 agonist ivuxolimab. Every receptor here comes from an adult with an advanced solid tumor such as melanoma, head and neck, liver or kidney cancer.

The chain has TRBV7-3 and TRBJ2-3; 11 positions match TRBD2. J was trimmed by 1 base and V by 5 bases; bases with no gene match: 2. CDR1 and CDR2 from the germline V gene are SGHTA and FQGTGA. CDR3 size: 15 residues. This chain's CDR3 is CASSVAGGGTDTQYF. The DNA of the CDR3 is TGTGCCAGCAGCGTAGCGGGAGGGGGCACAGATACGCAGTATTTT.

The gene calls are TRBV6-5 and TRBJ2-7; 10 bases map to TRBD2. The CDR3 loop spans 14 amino acids. Trimming at V came to 5 bases and at J to 3 bases, leaving 4 bases not matched to a gene. Per germline, CDR1 MNHEY and CDR2 SVGAGI. The CDR3: CASSTWTSGYEQYF. As DNA, the CDR3 is TGTGCCAGCAGTACCTGGACTAGCGGCTACGAGCAGTACTTC.

The gene calls are TRBV27 and TRBJ2-1, with a weak D call TRBD2 (6 bases). This CDR3 spans 18 amino acids. The V end was cut by 5 bases, the J end by 0 bases, with 20 bases between. Per germline, CDR1 MNHEY and CDR2 SMNVEV (reference sequence). The CDR3 nucleotides are TGTGCCAGCAGTACCTCCCTCGGGGGAGGCAACTCCTACAATGAGCAGTTCTTC. This gives the protein CASSTSLGGGNSYNEQFF.

The CDR3 nucleotides read TGTGCCAGCAGCGTAGCGGGAGATACCGGGGAGCTGTTTTTT. Translation gives CASSVAGDTGELFF. The V call is TRBV9, the J call TRBJ2-2, with D possibly being TRBD2 (6 bases). Trimming removed 0 bases from V and 5 bases from J, with 8 bases in between. The germline V gene encodes CDR1 SGDLS and CDR2 YYNGEE. This CDR3 contains 14 residues.

This chain uses TRBV11-3 with TRBJ2-1; 14 bases fit TRBD2. The CDR3 loop spans 15 amino acids. The germline CDR1 and CDR2 sequences are SGHNT and YENEEA. After removal of 4 bases from V and 7 bases from J, the junction contained 3 bases not matched to a gene. The CDR3 here is CASSSGTSGSNEQFF. CDR3 in DNA: TGTGCCAGCAGCTCCGGGACTAGCGGGAGTAATGAGCAGTTCTTC.

V gene TRBV9 combines with J gene TRBJ2-1; 8 nucleotides line up with TRBD2. J lost 0 bases, V lost 6 bases, and 5 bases had no gene match. Germline CDR1 and CDR2: SGDLS and YYNGEE. The CDR3 has 15 residues. CDR3 loop: CASTPSGSSYNEQFF. The CDR3 DNA sequence: TGTGCCAGCACCCCCAGCGGGAGCTCCTACAATGAGCAGTTCTTC.

V usage is TRBV6-5 and J usage is TRBJ1-1; D may be TRBD1 (5 bases). The CDR3 spans 15 residues. From germline, CDR1 is MNHEY and CDR2 SVGAGI. Trimming took off 2 bases at V and 4 bases at J, with 14 bases between the two ends. As DNA, the CDR3 is TGTGCCAGCAGTTACGGGTCAACTGGGACCACTGAAGCTTTCTTT. Translating it yields CASSYGSTGTTEAFF.

The gene calls are TRBV6-1 and TRBJ1-1; TRBD1 matches at 9 bases. The CDR3 covers 15 residues. The germline gives CDR1 MNHNS, CDR2 SASEGT. Losses at the gene ends were 6 bases for V and 0 bases for J; bases not matched to a gene: 5. CDR3 sequence: CASRWDRDMNTEAFF. The CDR3 nucleotides are TGTGCCAGCAGGTGGGACAGGGATATGAACACTGAAGCTTTCTTT.

This clone has more than one count but fewer than ten. The rearrangement uses TRBV10-3 and TRBJ2-7; TRBD1 agrees at 10 bases. This CDR3 is 14 amino acids long. Per the germline V gene, CDR1 is ENHRY and CDR2 is SYGVKD. Trimming removed 4 bases from V and 2 bases from J; junction bases left unmatched: 2. The CDR3 nucleotides read TGTGCCATCAGTGCGGGGACAGGGGCCTACGAGCAGTACTTC. It codes for CAISAGTGAYEQYF.

V and J are TRBV5-5 and TRBJ2-1, with D unclear. The CDR3 totals 13 residues. Between the trimmed V and J ends, which lost 6 bases and 6 bases, there was a span of 13 bases. Germline V gives CDR1 SGHKS, CDR2 YYEKEE (reference sequence). Here the CDR3 reads CASTPSGLNEQFF. The CDR3 region has the DNA TGTGCCAGCACTCCGTCTGGGCTCAATGAGCAGTTCTTC.

The DNA of the CDR3 is TGCGCCAGCAGCCATGGCAGGGAGGATGAGCAGTTCTTC. As protein: CASSHGREDEQFF. The chain is built from TRBV4-1 and TRBJ2-1; a possible D gene is TRBD2 (6 bases). Germline CDR1 MGHRA, CDR2 YSYEKL. The V end was cut by 3 bases, the J end by 8 bases, with 11 bases between. The CDR3 has 13 residues.

In nucleotides, the CDR3 is TGCGCCAGCAGCTTGTATACTGTGTCCTACGAGCAGTACTTC. Encoded protein: CASSLYTVSYEQYF. The chain recombines TRBV5-1 with TRBJ2-7; D is ambiguous. The length of the CDR3 is 14 residues. The germline gives CDR1 SGHRS, CDR2 YFSETQ. V lost 1 base, J lost 1 base, and 9 bases lay in between.

The chain recombines TRBV9 with TRBJ2-3, with D maybe TRBD1 (6 bases). This CDR3 spans 13 amino acids. Trimming removed 4 bases at V and 6 bases at J, with 12 bases between. Germline CDR1 and CDR2: SGDLS and YYNGEE. CDR3 sequence: CASSPSGVDTQYF. In nucleotides, the CDR3 is TGTGCCAGCAGCCCGTCAGGGGTGGATACGCAGTATTTT.

The chain combines TRBV15 with TRBJ2-1; D call uncertain. The CDR3 is made up of 14 amino acids. Trimming left V 1 base short and J 9 bases short, with 13 bases between. Germline V gene lookup returns CDR1 LNHNV and CDR2 YYDKDF (reference sequence). The DNA of the CDR3 is TGTGCCACCAGCAGAGCTAGGAACAATATTGAGCAGTTCTTC. Protein sequence: CATSRARNNIEQFF.

This rearrangement joins TRBV6-6 to TRBJ2-3, with D unclear. Per the germline V gene, CDR1 is MNHNY and CDR2 is SVGAGI (reference sequence). V was cut by 1 base and J by 4 bases, with 6 bases left in between. The CDR3 length is 13 residues. Written as DNA, the CDR3 is TGTGCCAGCAGTTACTGGGGATCAGATACGCAGTATTTT. Residues: CASSYWGSDTQYF.

The genes are TRBV7-9 and TRBJ1-3; unclear D gene. The CDR3 runs to 14 residues. Germline V gene sequence: CDR1 SEHNR, CDR2 FQNEAQ (reference sequence). V lost 5 bases to trimming and J lost 0 bases, with 8 bases between them. CDR3 loop: CASSPPVSGNTIYF. CDR3 DNA sequence: TGTGCCAGCAGCCCGCCTGTCTCTGGAAACACCATATATTTT.

The V call is TRBV6-1, the J call TRBJ1-5; D is perhaps TRBD1 (6 bases). Trimming stripped 4 bases from V and 3 bases from J, with 13 bases between. Germline CDR1 reads MNHNS; CDR2 reads SASEGT. The CDR3 covers 15 residues. CDR3 region: CASSVLQGDNQPQHF. The DNA for the CDR3 is TGTGCCAGCAGTGTTTTACAGGGAGACAATCAGCCCCAGCATTTT.

V and J are TRBV7-2 and TRBJ2-3; no firm D call. Germline V gives CDR1 SGHTA, CDR2 FQGNSA. The CDR3 length is 16 residues. The V end was cut by 1 base, the J end by 4 bases, with 15 bases between. In DNA form, the CDR3 reads TGTGCCAGCAGCTTAGTGGCTGGGTCCGTGTCAGATACGCAGTATTTT. Its translation is CASSLVAGSVSDTQYF.

The V gene is TRBV6-1, the J gene TRBJ2-7; possible D gene TRBD2, 6 bases. V shed 8 bases and J shed 6 bases, with 17 bases lying between them. The CDR3 is made up of 13 amino acids. Germline V gene data show CDR1 as MNHNS and CDR2 as SASEGT. The CDR3 spells CASLGGPRGEQYF. The CDR3 DNA reads TGTGCCAGCCTCGGAGGGCCGCGGGGCGAGCAGTACTTC.

The chain uses TRBV6-1 and TRBJ2-7; TRBD1 aligns across 8 bases. Germline V gives CDR1 MNHNS, CDR2 SASEGT. The CDR3 extends over 16 amino acids. V was pared by 3 bases and J by 3 bases, with 10 bases of the junction left unmatched. DNA of the CDR3: TGTGCCAGCAGTGACGGAATTACAGGGGGGAACTACGAGCAGTACTTC. Its translation is CASSDGITGGNYEQYF.

The gene calls are TRBV9 and TRBJ2-2; D is unclear. V was cut by 3 bases and J by 6 bases, with 3 bases left in between. The CDR3 is 11 amino acids. The germline gives CDR1 SGDLS, CDR2 YYNGEE. CDR3 bases: TGTGCCAGCAGCGGTGCCGGGGAGCTGTTTTTT. As protein: CASSGAGELFF. The full variable domain, in which reference TRBV9 and TRBJ2-2 provide the parts outside the CDR3, is DSGVTQTPKHLITATGQRVTLRCSPRSGDLSVYWYQQSLDQGLQFLIQYYNGEERAKGNILERFSAQQFPDLHSELNLSSLELGDSALYFCASSGAGELFFGEGSRLTVL.

The chain couples TRBV6-6 to TRBJ1-2; 9 bases match TRBD1. CDR3 length equals 16 residues. Germline CDR1 is MNHNY and CDR2 is SVGAGI (reference sequence). The V segment lost 4 bases and the J segment 6 bases; nucleotides outside the gene matches: 12. CDR3 bases: TGTGCCAGCAGTTGGGACAGGGTGCCCCGTCGGAATGGCTACACCTTC. It specifies CASSWDRVPRRNGYTF.

The chain carries TRBV18 and TRBJ2-1; weak D call: TRBD2 (6 bases). Germline CDR1 KGHSH, CDR2 LQKENI. With 9 bases removed from V and 5 bases from J, the gap between germline ends came to 14 bases. This CDR3 is built from 13 residues. The CDR3 loop is CARPAGPNNEQFF. The CDR3 nucleotides read TGTGCCAGACCAGCGGGTCCGAACAATGAGCAGTTCTTC. The variable domain in full, with the rest retrieved from reference TRBV18 and TRBJ2-1, is NAGVMQNPRHLVRRRGQEARLRCSPMKGHSHVYWYRQLPEEGLKFMVYLQKENIIDESGMPKERFSAEFPKEGPSILRIQQVVRGDSAAYFCARPAGPNNEQFFGPGTRLTVL.

The table lists this clone with a few counts. The chain carries TRBV27 and TRBJ1-1, with 10 bases that match TRBD1. The CDR3 extends over 14 amino acids. Germline V CDR1 and CDR2: MNHEY, SMNVEV (reference sequence). The ends lost 3 bases at V and 4 bases at J; junction bases unmatched: 2. The CDR3 loop is CASSLGQGRTEAFF. CDR3 in DNA: TGTGCCAGCAGTTTGGGACAGGGGCGCACTGAAGCTTTCTTT.

This clone was seen a few times. The chain joins TRBV15 to TRBJ2-2; D might be TRBD2 (6 bases). This CDR3 contains 16 residues. Germline V CDR1 and CDR2: LNHNV, YYDKDF (reference sequence). V was clipped by 4 bases and J by 7 bases, with 19 bases between them. The CDR3 nucleotides are TGTGCCACCAGCAACCGTCTGGGACTCTCGAACGGGGAGCTGTTTTTT. This encodes CATSNRLGLSNGELFF.

The chain carries TRBV6-5 and TRBJ2-1; either TRBD1 or TRBD2 may supply D (5 bases each). The germline CDR1 and CDR2 sequences are MNHEY and SVGAGI. The CDR3 consists of 11 residues. V lost 8 bases, J lost 7 bases, and 9 bases lay in between. CDR3 DNA: TGTGCCAGCGTTTGGGGGAATGAGCAGTTCTTC. This gives the protein CASVWGNEQFF.